This entry describes one T cell receptor (beta chain). Sequencing relied on a cDNA template that was reverse transcribed from extracted RNA. Clones were sequenced by immunoSEQ multiplex PCR, and TCRdb holds only the in-frame ones, with some missing. The sample includes 180,000 or so clones, about 51% of them seen just once. Stated treatment: oral pan-JAK inhibitor, 5-10 mg twice daily. This sample stems from a study of CD8+ T cells in alopecia areata. Here the sequenced sample was CD8+ T cells sorted from blood, taken between weeks 51 and 52, from a patient treated with tofacitinib. This TCR was recovered from a human donor with alopecia areata.

CDR3: CASSLEGEETQYF. DNA for the CDR3: TGTGCCAGCAGCTTGGAAGGGGAAGAGACCCAGTACTTC. V gene TRBV5-6 combines with J gene TRBJ2-5, with D tentatively TRBD1 (5 bases). The length of the CDR3 is 13 residues. Germline-derived CDR1 and CDR2 are SGHDT and YYEEEE. Trimming pared 0 bases from V and 3 bases from J, leaving 6 bases between.